A selection of T cell receptor beta chains follows, all from one sample in a study of blood T cell repertoires in COVID-19. Data came from immunoSEQ multiplex PCR; TCRdb stores just in-frame clones and leaves some out. The sample consists of approximately 150,000 clones, about nine tenths of them appearing once. Sequencing was carried out using PBMCs or T cells enriched from blood (not recorded which). All receptors derive from a woman aged 40 to 50 who had been exposed to COVID-19. Each CDR3 is given with its conserved first and last residue. The order of the fields is J gene, clone size, V gene, CDR3 protein. The size of a clone is reported for some rows only, either as once, few or many, or as a class for expanded clones.

>TRBJ1-5|once|TRBV19
CASSIVRGSNQPQHF
>TRBJ2-3|-|TRBV10-3
CAIRDPSADTQYF
>TRBJ1-1|-|TRBV4-1
CASSQGIPRTGETEAFF
>TRBJ1-2|-|TRBV12-5
CASGLVPPLGQGNYGYTF
>TRBJ1-2|-|TRBV5-1
CASSSNTMDRDYGYTF
>TRBJ2-3|-|TRBV19
CASSIVGPTDTQYF
>TRBJ2-3|-|TRBV28
CASSLGAGGSTDTQYF
>TRBJ1-6|medium-sized|TRBV20-1
CSASQAAALDSPLHF
>TRBJ1-5|few|TRBV7-2
CASSRDVGQPQHF
>TRBJ2-7|few|TRBV5-1
CASSLGRGPFEQYF
>TRBJ2-3|once|TRBV5-1
CASRGTPMGLDTQYF
>TRBJ1-4|few|TRBV7-9
CASSLEVYSLQGVEKLFF
>TRBJ2-7|-|TRBV6-6
CASSDRDRGHEQYF
>TRBJ1-5|-|TRBV7-9
CASSLGAGDQPQHF
>TRBJ1-1|-|TRBV12-5
CASGLQGVTEAFF
>TRBJ1-1|-|TRBV5-1
CASSLGHDTEAFF
>TRBJ1-3|-|TRBV15
CATSRDQAQSGNTIYF
>TRBJ1-1|-|TRBV2
CASTAQGGTEAFF
>TRBJ2-1|-|TRBV6-6
CASSLGLAETYNEQFF
>TRBJ1-1|-|TRBV5-1
CASSSGQIYTEAFF
>TRBJ2-7|-|TRBV11-2
CASSLVYGEQYF
>TRBJ2-7|-|TRBV9
CASSVSGGSYEQYF
>TRBJ2-5|-|TRBV7-3
CASSFGTGGRETQYF
>TRBJ1-2|once|TRBV4-1
CASSQDHSGRVGYTF
>TRBJ2-2|few|TRBV2
CASFQDWFLGGTGELFF
>TRBJ2-1|-|TRBV10-3
CAISAPYNGTSSYNEQFF
>TRBJ2-1|once|TRBV11-3
CASSLGQGGNNEQFF
>TRBJ2-7|-|TRBV7-2
CASSLRVASGSKSYEQYF
>TRBJ2-7|-|TRBV5-1
CASSSSGEPHEQYF
>TRBJ2-7|-|TRBV9
CASSPGQGIYEQYF
>TRBJ1-2|-|TRBV6-5
CASSYSQQGDYGYTF
>TRBJ2-7|-|TRBV4-3
CASSQGLAGGYEQYF
>TRBJ2-5|few|TRBV27
CASSLLSRSQETQYF
>TRBJ2-3|-|TRBV12-5
CASGLQQGGIRTDTQYF
>TRBJ2-3|-|TRBV29-1
CSVDGGTSTDTQYF
>TRBJ2-7|-|TRBV7-9
CASSPGGEEQYF
>TRBJ2-7|-|TRBV27
CASSRTGKSSYEQYF
>TRBJ2-5|-|TRBV7-6
CASSSTGGAAGVQETQYF
>TRBJ2-1|-|TRBV7-6
CASSLVGRGSHNEQFF
>TRBJ1-6|-|TRBV9
CASSTGHIDSPLHF
>TRBJ1-2|-|TRBV4-1
CASSQDWAAIYGYTF
>TRBJ1-5|-|TRBV5-1
CASSVGTGLNQPQHF
>TRBJ2-2|-|TRBV5-1
CASTEGSNTGELFF
>TRBJ2-6|-|TRBV7-8
CASSSRQSTGANVLTF
>TRBJ2-7|once|TRBV5-1
CASSLSSSRRQGEAEQYF
>TRBJ1-5|-|TRBV7-8
CASSTKGNGNQPQHF
>TRBJ1-2|once|TRBV28
CASSGGQGRYGYTF
>TRBJ2-1|once|TRBV2
CASRWTSGGNEQFF
>TRBJ2-7|-|TRBV6-2/TRBV6-3
CASSYGLAGFYEQYF